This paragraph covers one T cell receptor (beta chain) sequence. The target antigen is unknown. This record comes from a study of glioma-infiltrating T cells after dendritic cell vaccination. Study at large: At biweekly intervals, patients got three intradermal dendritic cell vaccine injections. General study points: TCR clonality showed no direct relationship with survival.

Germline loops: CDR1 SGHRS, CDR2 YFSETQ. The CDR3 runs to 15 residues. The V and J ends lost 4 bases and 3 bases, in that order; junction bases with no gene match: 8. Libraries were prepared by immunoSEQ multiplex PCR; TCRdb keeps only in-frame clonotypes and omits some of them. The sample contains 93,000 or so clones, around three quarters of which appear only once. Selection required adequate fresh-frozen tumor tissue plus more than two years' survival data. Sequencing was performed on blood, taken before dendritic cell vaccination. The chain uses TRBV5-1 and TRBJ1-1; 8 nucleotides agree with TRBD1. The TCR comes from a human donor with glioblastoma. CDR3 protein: CASSPQMTGDTEAFF. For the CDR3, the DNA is TGCGCCAGCAGCCCCCAAATGACAGGGGACACTGAAGCTTTCTTT.